The 7 T cell receptor beta chains given below trace back to one sample, sequenced in a study of blood T cell repertoires in COVID-19. TCRdb's table, derived via immunoSEQ multiplex PCR, lists solely in-frame clones and lacks some. The sample has 50,000 or so clones, around nine tenths seen once. Sequenced: peripheral blood. The source of these receptors is a woman at least 80 years old with acute or convalescent COVID-19.

This clone occurred once. The chain joins TRBV13 to TRBJ2-1; D remains ambiguous. Germline CDR1 reads PRHDT; CDR2 reads FYEKMQ (reference sequence). The CDR3 totals 14 residues. Trimming pared 2 bases from V and 10 bases from J, leaving 15 bases between. CDR3 DNA sequence: TGTGCCAGCAGCTTACACGCCTCCCGGCGGGAGCAGTTCTTC. Translation gives CASSLHASRREQFF.

The rearrangement uses TRBV7-9 and TRBJ2-4; TRBD1 aligns across 7 bases. The junction had 13 bases not matched to a gene; V was cut back by 1 base and J by 4 bases. Germline V CDR1 and CDR2: SEHNR, FQNEAQ (reference sequence). This CDR3 has 18 residues. CDR3 in DNA: TGTGCCAGCAGCTTAGGGGGGACAGACTACTTAGCGAAAAACATTCAGTACTTC. Its protein is CASSLGGTDYLAKNIQYF.

The J gene is TRBJ2-1, the V gene TRBV5-1; weak D call: TRBD2 (6 bases). The CDR3 runs to 16 residues. The V and J ends lost 4 bases and 0 bases respectively, with 14 bases between them. Germline V lookup: CDR1 SGHRS, CDR2 YFSETQ. CDR3 loop: CASSEGSGSSYNEQFF. In DNA, the CDR3 is TGCGCCAGCAGCGAAGGTAGCGGAAGCTCCTACAATGAGCAGTTCTTC.

The V call is TRBV10-3, the J call TRBJ1-1; D is ambiguous. Trimming shortened V by 8 bases and J by 1 base, and 11 bases separated the two germline ends. The CDR3 is 13 residues long. CDR1 is ENHRY and CDR2 is SYGVKD in the germline V gene. As DNA, the CDR3 is TGTGCCATCCGTCGGCAGGAGAACACTGAAGCTTTCTTT. This encodes CAIRRQENTEAFF.

V gene TRBV9 combines with J gene TRBJ2-2; TRBD2 is a possible D gene (6 bases). Germline assignment: CDR1 SGDLS and CDR2 YYNGEE. V was cut by 7 bases and J by 0 bases, with 13 bases left in between. The length of the CDR3 is 15 residues. The CDR3 DNA reads TGTGCCAGCGGGTTAGGCGGGACGAACACCGGGGAGCTGTTTTTT. Translation: CASGLGGTNTGELFF. Filled out from reference TRBV9 and TRBJ2-2, the complete variable domain reads DSGVTQTPKHLITATGQRVTLRCSPRSGDLSVYWYQQSLDQGLQFLIQYYNGEERAKGNILERFSAQQFPDLHSELNLSSLELGDSALYFCASGLGGTNTGELFFGEGSRLTVL.

The chain has TRBV30 and TRBJ1-5; D remains unclear. Germline lookup yields CDR1 GTSNPN and CDR2 SVGIG (reference sequence). The CDR3 length is 12 residues. Trimming removed 1 base at V and 4 bases at J, with 5 bases between. The CDR3 is CAWSDSNQPQHF. The CDR3 DNA is TGTGCCTGGAGTGACAGTAATCAGCCCCAGCATTTT.

This clone was observed a few times. The chain links TRBV9 to TRBJ2-1; TRBD2 aligns across 7 bases. Germline loops: CDR1 SGDLS, CDR2 YYNGEE. V gave up 5 bases and J gave up 1 base; unmatched junction bases: 9. This CDR3 spans 16 amino acids. The CDR3 region is CASSFSMGGSYNEQFF. In nucleotides, the CDR3 is TGTGCCAGCAGTTTTTCCATGGGGGGGTCCTACAATGAGCAGTTCTTC.